This entry concerns a single T cell receptor (beta chain). Antigen specificity is unknown. A much larger clone is a single base away; this may be a read error. From RNA, the CDR3 regions of TCR beta chains were amplified and sequenced. First-round RT-PCR with HTBI primers preceded a second-round multiplex PCR. One entry per CDR3 protein results from TCRdb running MiXCR on the multiplex PCR reads. The sample lists a few hundred thousand distinct CDR3 sequences, about 15% occurring once. Hyperthyroidism in these 18- to 65-year-old patients was newly diagnosed, lasting under 2 months. Germline V gene sequence: CDR1 GTSNPN, CDR2 SVGIG (reference sequence). This CDR3 is 13 amino acids long. This entry comes from a study of Graves' ophthalmopathy and Graves' hyperthyroidism. In the study overall: Pretreatment peripheral blood was obtained at initial diagnosis. The study, taken as a whole, reports: The study's model predicted ophthalmopathy progression at 65% to 71% sensitivity and 72% to 85% specificity. Researchers report that a 13-signature model separated ophthalmopathy from stable hyperthyroidism, posting around 86% sensitivity and 81.08% specificity.

The chain is built from TRBV30 and TRBJ2-2; TRBD2 might be the D (5 bases). The receptor's source is an adult woman with stable Graves' hyperthyroidism. Sequenced input: peripheral blood. CDR3 sequence: CAWKARRTGELCF. As DNA, the CDR3 is TGTGCCTGGAAGGCCAGGAGGACCGGGGAGCTGTGTTTT.